The 30 T cell receptor beta chains reported below all come from one sample, sequenced in a study of beta chain features in type 1 diabetes (dated by TCRdb to the late 2010s). Library creation used the immunoSEQ multiplex PCR assay. The High Capacity cDNA Reverse Transcription Kit was used to reverse transcribe all of the isolated RNA, meaning that expressed TCRB transcripts were what got sequenced. TCRdb obtained this table from immuneACCESS and retained in-frame rearrangements with V and J assigned. These tables miss some clones; where compared with another copy, unresolved V genes account for less than half of the shortfall, and the remainder is unexplained. This sample is represented by some 410,000 clones; around 13% of them were singletons. The ten largest clones represent approximately 0.035% of the sample. The source material was naive CD4+ T cells from blood. The meaning of the sample's cell subset or site label: true naive CD4+ T cells. These receptors came from a man aged 25 to 40 in good health.

This clone has more than one count but fewer than ten. The V and J genes are TRBV18 and TRBJ2-3, with D unclear. The germline gives CDR1 KGHSH, CDR2 LQKENI. CDR3 length equals 15 residues. V was shortened by 2 bases and J by 3 bases, with 12 bases between the two germline ends. CDR3 sequence: CASSPRAQWTDTQYF. The CDR3 nucleotides are TGTGCCAGCTCACCAAGAGCCCAGTGGACAGATACGCAGTATTTT.

The rearrangement uses TRBV5-1 and TRBJ2-3; TRBD2 agrees at 9 bases. The CDR3 length is 17 residues. V shed 4 bases, J shed 2 bases, and the junction held 11 bases outside the gene matches. CDR1 is SGHRS and CDR2 is YFSETQ in the germline V gene. The CDR3 DNA follows: TGCGCCAGCAGCCCCTCTTTAGCGGGGGTTTTCACAGATACGCAGTATTTT. Translating gives CASSPSLAGVFTDTQYF.

This clone was seen more than once but under ten times. The V gene is TRBV9, the J gene TRBJ2-7; D not certain. Trimming took off 3 bases at V and 0 bases at J, with 10 bases between the two ends. Germline V lookup: CDR1 SGDLS, CDR2 YYNGEE. The CDR3 consists of 14 residues. The chain's CDR3 is CASSAADGSYEQYF. The CDR3 DNA sequence: TGTGCCAGCAGCGCGGCGGACGGCTCCTACGAGCAGTACTTC.

The V call is TRBV25-1, the J call TRBJ1-2, with D unresolved. CDR1 is MGHDK and CDR2 is SYGVNS in the germline V gene. Trimming took off 2 bases at V and 4 bases at J, with 8 bases between the two ends. CDR3 length: 13 residues. Written as DNA, the CDR3 is TGTGCCAGCAGTGAAGGTCATCTCTATGGCTACACCTTC. Translation: CASSEGHLYGYTF.

This clone was seen repeatedly, ten times or more. The chain couples TRBV30 to TRBJ2-7; a possible D gene is TRBD1 (5 bases). The V end was cut by 2 bases, the J end by 3 bases, with 14 bases between. Germline V gives CDR1 GTSNPN, CDR2 SVGIG (reference sequence). The CDR3 is made up of 14 amino acids. CDR3 residues: CAWSPETASYEQYV. The CDR3 DNA is TGTGCCTGGAGTCCAGAGACAGCTAGCTACGAGCAGTACGTC.

This clone was counted only a few times. The chain links TRBV5-1 to TRBJ2-7, with D tentatively TRBD1 or TRBD2 (5 bases each). V lost 0 bases and J 5 bases, leaving 9 bases between the germline ends. Looked up from germline, CDR1 is SGHRS and CDR2 is YFSETQ. This CDR3 is built from 13 residues. This CDR3 is CASSLAGTHEQYF. In DNA, the CDR3 is TGCGCCAGCAGCTTGGCGGGGACCCACGAGCAGTACTTC.

The chain employs TRBV5-1 and TRBJ2-1; D is perhaps TRBD1 (6 bases). Looked up from germline, CDR1 is SGHRS and CDR2 is YFSETQ. Trimming took off 2 bases at V and 4 bases at J, with 10 bases between the two ends. The CDR3 is 14 residues long. The CDR3 region has the DNA TGCGCCAGCAGCTTCTCAGGGGATTACAATGAGCAGTTCTTC. Translating gives CASSFSGDYNEQFF.

The genes are TRBV7-2 and TRBJ2-2; no firm D call. This CDR3 has 13 residues. Germline CDR1 reads SGHTA; CDR2 reads FQGNSA. Trimming left V 1 base short and J 8 bases short, with 8 bases between. The CDR3 reads CASSLGPLGELFF. CDR3 DNA: TGTGCCAGCAGCTTAGGGCCTCTGGGGGAGCTGTTTTTT.

This clone appeared a few times. The J gene is TRBJ1-5, the V gene TRBV27, with D maybe TRBD1 (5 bases). The V gene's germline CDR1 is MNHEY and CDR2 SMNVEV (reference sequence). CDR3 size: 17 residues. The germline V and J ends were trimmed by 7 bases and 1 base, with 20 bases remaining between them. For the CDR3, the DNA is TGTGCCAGCAACCCTTTCCGTATCTCAGGGAGCAATCAGCCCCAGCATTTT. This codes for CASNPFRISGSNQPQHF.

This chain's CDR3 is CASSRVGELFF. The CDR3 DNA follows: TGCGCCAGCAGCCGGGTGGGGGAGCTGTTTTTT. This chain connects TRBV4-3 to TRBJ2-2, with unresolved D. Trimming removed 4 bases at V and 8 bases at J, with 5 bases between. This CDR3 has 11 amino acids. CDR1 and CDR2 from the germline V gene are LGHNA and YSLEER.

The chain combines TRBV9 with TRBJ2-1; D is unresolved. Germline lookup yields CDR1 SGDLS and CDR2 YYNGEE. This CDR3 is built from 14 residues. V was shortened by 0 bases and J by 8 bases, with 12 bases between the two germline ends. This chain's CDR3 is CASSVAGRFHEQFF. CDR3 nucleotide sequence: TGTGCCAGCAGCGTAGCGGGCCGATTCCATGAGCAGTTCTTC.

This sequence joins TRBV5-6 and TRBJ2-7; TRBD2 might be the D (5 bases). Germline lookup yields CDR1 SGHDT and CDR2 YYEEEE. The CDR3 is 15 residues long. V gave up 3 bases and J gave up 3 bases, with 16 bases separating them. The CDR3 loop is CASSSTGNVLYEQYV. For the CDR3, the DNA is TGTGCCAGCAGCTCTACCGGGAACGTCCTCTACGAGCAGTACGTC.

Concerning this clone itself: At the DNA level, this CDR3 is encoded by other sequences in the same sample as well. V usage is TRBV7-9 and J usage is TRBJ1-3, with a possible D match to TRBD1 (5 bases). Per germline, CDR1 SEHNR and CDR2 FQNEAQ (reference sequence). Trimming shortened V by 5 bases and J by 0 bases, and 8 bases separated the two germline ends. The CDR3 contains 14 residues. CDR3 in amino acids: CASSRGVSGNTIYF. CDR3 nucleotide sequence: TGTGCCAGCAGCCGAGGGGTCTCTGGAAACACCATATATTTT.

V usage is TRBV5-1 and J usage is TRBJ2-3; D uncertain. V was cut by 5 bases and J by 3 bases, with 10 bases left in between. This CDR3 is built from 13 residues. From germline, CDR1 is SGHRS and CDR2 YFSETQ. CDR3 sequence reads: CASRFRPTDTQYF. In nucleotides, the CDR3 is TGCGCCAGCAGGTTCAGGCCAACAGATACGCAGTATTTT. The entire variable domain, with the rest obtained from reference TRBV5-1 and TRBJ2-3, is as follows: KAGVTQTPRYLIKTRGQQVTLSCSPISGHRSVSWYQQTPGQGLQFLFEYFSETQRNKGNFPGRFSGRQFSNSRSEMNVSTLELGDSALYLCASRFRPTDTQYFGPGTRLTVL.

This clone showed up just a few times. This chain connects TRBV25-1 to TRBJ1-4, with D hard to call. Germline V gene data show CDR1 as MGHDK and CDR2 as SYGVNS. CDR3 size: 13 residues. V lost 9 bases, J lost 2 bases, and 10 bases lay in between. The CDR3 nucleotides read TGTGCCAGTAGAGGTGGGACTAATGAAAAACTGTTTTTT. This sequence encodes CASRGGTNEKLFF.

This clone appeared once. The gene calls are TRBV28 and TRBJ1-5; TRBD1 is a possible D gene (5 bases). V gave up 5 bases and J gave up 2 bases, with 16 bases separating them. The CDR3 spans 16 residues. The germline gives CDR1 MDHEN, CDR2 SYDVKM. CDR3 sequence reads: CASSPYKQGGNQPQHF. Written as DNA, the CDR3 is TGTGCCAGCAGTCCCTACAAGCAGGGCGGCAATCAGCCCCAGCATTTT.

The rearrangement uses TRBV14 and TRBJ2-2, with D uncertain. Trimming stripped 2 bases from V and 4 bases from J, with 11 bases between. Germline CDR1 is SGHDN and CDR2 is FVKESK. This CDR3 is 15 amino acids long. The CDR3 DNA sequence: TGTGCCAGCAGCCAATTCTCCGTGAGCACCGGGGAGCTGTTTTTT. Translating it yields CASSQFSVSTGELFF.

The chain couples TRBV6-5 to TRBJ2-1; tentative D call: TRBD2 (5 bases). Trimming took 6 bases from V and 7 from J, leaving 7 bases between them. Germline V gene lookup returns CDR1 MNHEY and CDR2 SVGAGI. The CDR3 is 11 residues long. CDR3 sequence: CASSGINEQFF. CDR3 bases: TGTGCCAGCAGCGGGATTAATGAGCAGTTCTTC.

This clone was picked up a small number of times. The chain links TRBV30 to TRBJ1-1; possibly TRBD1 for D (6 bases). The CDR3 sequence is 12 residues long. Trimming removed 4 bases at V and 5 bases at J, with 11 bases between. Germline V gene sequence: CDR1 GTSNPN, CDR2 SVGIG (reference sequence). The CDR3 DNA reads as TGTGCCTGGACCGGGGGCGGAACTGAAGCTTTCTTT. Residues: CAWTGGGTEAFF.

This clone has only a few counts. The chain joins TRBV30 to TRBJ2-2; the D gene is possibly TRBD1 (5 bases). V gave up 0 bases and J gave up 4 bases, with 6 bases separating them. The CDR3 is 13 residues long. Per the germline V gene, CDR1 is GTSNPN and CDR2 is SVGIG (reference sequence). The CDR3 coding sequence is TGTGCCTGGAGTGTTAGGGGCACCGGGGAGCTGTTTTTT. Translated, it gives CAWSVRGTGELFF.

This clone was observed a handful of times. The rearrangement links TRBV5-4 to TRBJ2-5, with 9 bases matching TRBD1. V lost 5 bases and J lost 5; bases outside the gene matches: 7. Germline loops: CDR1 SGHNT, CDR2 YYREEE (reference sequence). The CDR3 covers 14 residues. The CDR3 DNA reads TGTGCCAGCAGAAGGGGGACAGGGTTGGAGACCCAGTACTTC. Its protein is CASRRGTGLETQYF.

This clone was observed a handful of times. The chain carries TRBV30 and TRBJ2-4, with 7 bases aligning to TRBD2. This CDR3 comprises 15 residues. After removal of 0 bases from V and 6 bases from J, the junction contained 8 bases not matched to a gene. CDR1 GTSNPN and CDR2 SVGIG come from the germline V gene (reference sequence). This CDR3 reads CAWSVPGGGRNIQYF. DNA for the CDR3: TGTGCCTGGAGTGTACCGGGAGGAGGCCGAAACATTCAGTACTTC.

This clone has only a few counts. Different DNA sequences within this sample yield the same CDR3. The J gene is TRBJ2-7, the V gene TRBV20-1; maybe TRBD2 (6 bases). CDR1 is DFQATT and CDR2 is SNEGSKA in the germline V gene (reference sequence). This CDR3 spans 11 amino acids. The germline V and J ends were trimmed by 3 bases and 4 bases, with 7 bases remaining between them. CDR3 region: CSASRGYEQYV. CDR3 sequence (DNA): TGCAGTGCTAGTCGGGGGTACGAGCAGTACGTC.

This clone was detected a few times. The V and J genes are TRBV28 and TRBJ2-5; D may be TRBD1 or TRBD2 (6 bases each). The V and J ends lost 5 bases and 2 bases respectively, with 12 bases between them. The CDR3 covers 14 residues. Germline loops: CDR1 MDHEN, CDR2 SYDVKM. In DNA, the CDR3 is TGTGCCAGCAGTAAAGGGGGGAATCAAGAGACCCAGTACTTC. Translation gives CASSKGGNQETQYF.

This clone was seen a handful of times. The chain combines TRBV13 with TRBJ1-2, with unresolved D. The CDR3 contains 12 residues. Germline CDR1 PRHDT, CDR2 FYEKMQ (reference sequence). V lost 5 bases, J lost 5 bases, and 9 bases lay in between. CDR3 in amino acids: CASSAGNYGYTF. As DNA, the CDR3 is TGTGCCAGCAGCGCGGGAAATTATGGCTACACCTTC.

This clone showed up just once. The V call is TRBV7-2, the J call TRBJ1-2; unclear D gene. The CDR3 has 16 residues. V lost 1 base and J 0 bases, leaving 12 bases between the germline ends. Germline CDR1 SGHTA, CDR2 FQGNSA. In nucleotides, the CDR3 is TGTGCCAGCAGCTTAGGGGCGGGTACAGCTAACTATGGCTACACCTTC. Its translation is CASSLGAGTANYGYTF.

This clone was picked up one time. The V gene is TRBV6-5, the J gene TRBJ1-5; D remains ambiguous. The CDR3 contains 13 residues. Trimming removed 2 bases from V and 5 bases from J, with 7 bases in between. CDR1 and CDR2 (germline): MNHEY, SVGAGI. The CDR3 nucleotides are TGTGCCAGCAGTTACGGGCTAGATCAGCCCCAGCATTTT. Residues: CASSYGLDQPQHF.

This clone was found a few times. The V and J genes are TRBV30 and TRBJ2-2; TRBD2 is a possible D gene (6 bases). CDR1 GTSNPN and CDR2 SVGIG come from the germline V gene (reference sequence). The CDR3 covers 17 residues. Trimming left V 0 bases short and J 6 bases short, with 20 bases between. The CDR3 sequence: CAWSVGWDLQTPGELFF. The CDR3 coding sequence is TGTGCCTGGAGTGTTGGATGGGACTTGCAAACACCCGGGGAGCTGTTTTTT. Together with reference TRBV30 and TRBJ2-2, the CDR3 gives the full variable domain: SQTIHQWPATLVQPVGSPLSLECTVEGTSNPNLYWYRQAAGRGLQLLFYSVGIGQISSEVPQNLSASRPQDRQFILSSKKLLLSDSGFYLCAWSVGWDLQTPGELFFGEGSRLTVL.

The V and J genes are TRBV7-2 and TRBJ2-1; TRBD2 is a possible D gene (5 bases). CDR3 size: 14 residues. The germline V and J ends were trimmed by 5 bases and 7 bases, with 15 bases remaining between them. Germline lookup yields CDR1 SGHTA and CDR2 FQGNSA. The chain's CDR3 is CASSLQNGINEQFF. As DNA, the CDR3 is TGTGCCAGCAGCCTACAAAACGGGATAAATGAGCAGTTCTTC.

The chain is built from TRBV5-4 and TRBJ2-5; TRBD1 might be the D (6 bases). This CDR3 is built from 13 residues. Germline CDR1 and CDR2: SGHNT and YYREEE (reference sequence). V was trimmed by 4 bases and J by 4 bases, leaving 11 bases between them. In nucleotides, the CDR3 is TGTGCCAGCAGCAAAGGACAGTCAGAGACCCAGTACTTC. Its protein is CASSKGQSETQYF.